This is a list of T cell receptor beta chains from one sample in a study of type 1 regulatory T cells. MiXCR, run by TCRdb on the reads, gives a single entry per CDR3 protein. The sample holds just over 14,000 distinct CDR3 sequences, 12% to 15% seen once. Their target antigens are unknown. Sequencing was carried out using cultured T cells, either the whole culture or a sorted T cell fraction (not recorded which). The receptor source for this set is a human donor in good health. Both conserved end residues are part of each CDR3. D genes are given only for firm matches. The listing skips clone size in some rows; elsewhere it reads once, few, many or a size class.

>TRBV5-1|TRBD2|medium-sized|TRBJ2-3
CASSSIAGGEYGTQYF
TGCGCCAGCAGCTCCATAGCGGGAGGGGAGTACGGTACGCAGTATTTT
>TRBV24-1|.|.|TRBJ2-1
CATSDDADGNEQFF
TGTGCCACCAGTGATGATGCCGATGGCAATGAGCAGTTCTTC
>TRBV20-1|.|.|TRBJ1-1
CSAPRQGGTEAFF
TGCAGTGCTCCCCGACAAGGGGGCACTGAAGCTTTCTTT
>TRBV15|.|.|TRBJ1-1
CATSRVIMGTEAFF
TGTGCCACCAGCAGAGTGATTATGGGCACTGAAGCTTTCTTT
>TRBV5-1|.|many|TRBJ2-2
CASSRGPTEGELFF
TGCGCCAGCAGCCGCGGACCGACGGAAGGGGAGCTGTTTTTT
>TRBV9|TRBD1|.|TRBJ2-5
CASNEIRGGRQLETQYF
TGTGCCAGCAACGAAATCAGAGGGGGCCGACAGTTAGAGACCCAGTACTTC
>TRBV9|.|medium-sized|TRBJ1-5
CASSSQGSNQPQHF
TGTGCCAGCAGCTCCCAGGGGAGCAATCAGCCCCAGCATTTT
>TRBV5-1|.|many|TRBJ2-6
CASSLGASVVGANVLTF
TGCGCCAGCAGCTTGGGGGCAAGTGTTGTAGGGGCCAACGTCCTGACTTTC
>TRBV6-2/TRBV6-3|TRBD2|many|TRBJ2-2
CASRTSDTGELFF
TGTGCCAGCCGGACTAGCGACACCGGGGAGCTGTTTTTT
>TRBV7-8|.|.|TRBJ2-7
CASSLVRGLDEQYF
TGTGCCAGCAGCTTAGTTAGGGGGTTGGACGAGCAGTACTTC
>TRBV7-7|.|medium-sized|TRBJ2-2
CASSDSVGDTGELFF
TGTGCTAGCAGCGACTCGGTGGGGGACACCGGGGAGCTGTTTTTT
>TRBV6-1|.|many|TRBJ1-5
CASTGYNQPQHF
TGTGCCAGCACAGGGTACAACCAGCCCCAGCATTTT
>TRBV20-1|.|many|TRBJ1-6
CSASAGGRGGSPLHF
TGCAGTGCTAGTGCAGGCGGCAGGGGAGGGTCACCCCTCCACTTT
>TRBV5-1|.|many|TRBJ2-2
CASSLDLRGAGELFF
TGCGCCAGCAGCTTGGACCTGCGAGGGGCCGGGGAGCTGTTTTTT
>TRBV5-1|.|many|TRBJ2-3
CASSGYIVDTQYF
TGCGCCAGCAGCGGGTACATTGTAGATACGCAGTATTTT
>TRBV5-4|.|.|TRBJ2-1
CASSLAGPDEQFF
TGTGCCAGCAGCTTGGCTGGGCCCGATGAGCAGTTCTTC
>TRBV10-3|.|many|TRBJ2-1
CAISATSNEQFF
TGTGCCATCAGTGCGACTAGCAATGAGCAGTTCTTC
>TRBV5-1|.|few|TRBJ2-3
CASSFSGRGGDTQYF
TGCGCCAGCAGCTTTTCCGGACGGGGAGGAGATACGCAGTATTTT
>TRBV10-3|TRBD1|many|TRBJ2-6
CAISPRGGQGASSGANVLTF
TGTGCCATCAGTCCACGCGGGGGACAGGGGGCGTCATCTGGGGCCAACGTCCTGACTTTC
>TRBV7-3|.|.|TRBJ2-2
CASSVFAGNTGELFF
TGTGCCAGCAGCGTATTTGCGGGGAACACCGGGGAGCTGTTTTTT
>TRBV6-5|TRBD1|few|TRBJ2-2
CASRVTGGNTGELFF
TGTGCCAGCAGGGTAACAGGGGGGAACACCGGGGAGCTGTTTTTT
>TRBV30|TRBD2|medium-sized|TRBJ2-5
CAWRVGGSVETQYF
TGTGCCTGGCGAGTTGGCGGGAGCGTGGAGACCCAGTACTTC
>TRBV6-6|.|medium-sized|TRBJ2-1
CASTIYNEQFF
TGTGCCAGCACCATATACAATGAGCAGTTCTTC
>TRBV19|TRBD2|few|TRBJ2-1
CASRVSGSLDEQFF
TGTGCCAGTAGGGTTAGCGGGAGCCTGGATGAGCAGTTCTTC
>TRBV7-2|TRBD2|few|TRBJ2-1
CASSLGLADYNEQFF
TGTGCCAGCAGCTTAGGGCTAGCGGACTACAATGAGCAGTTCTTC
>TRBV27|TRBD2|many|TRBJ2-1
CAAELAGDYNEQFF
TGTGCCGCCGAACTAGCGGGAGACTACAATGAGCAGTTCTTC
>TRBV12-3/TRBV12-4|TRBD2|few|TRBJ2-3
CASRPAGATDTQYF
TGTGCCAGCAGACCAGCGGGAGCGACAGATACGCAGTATTTT
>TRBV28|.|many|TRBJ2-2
CASSFRDGFSGELFF
TGTGCCAGCAGTTTTCGGGATGGTTTTTCCGGGGAGCTGTTTTTT
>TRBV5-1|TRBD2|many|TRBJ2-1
CASSLDLAGGYNEQFF
TGCGCCAGCAGCCTGGATCTAGCGGGAGGTTACAATGAGCAGTTCTTC
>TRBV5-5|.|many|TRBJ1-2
CASSLVPESYGYTF
TGTGCCAGCAGCTTGGTCCCAGAATCATATGGCTACACCTTC
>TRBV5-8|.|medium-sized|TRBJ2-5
CASSGGSQETQYF
TGTGCCAGCAGCGGTGGGAGCCAAGAGACCCAGTACTTC
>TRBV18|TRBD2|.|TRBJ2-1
CASSARRLAGAASSYNEQFF
TGTGCCAGCTCGGCTCGTAGGCTAGCGGGAGCCGCGAGCTCCTACAATGAGCAGTTCTTC
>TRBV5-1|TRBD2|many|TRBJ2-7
CASRPLAGGNEQYF
TGCGCCAGCAGACCTTTAGCGGGAGGAAACGAGCAGTACTTC
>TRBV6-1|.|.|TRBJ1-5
CARTDRHRPQHF
TGTGCCAGAACGGACAGACATCGGCCCCAGCATTTT
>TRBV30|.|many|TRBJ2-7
CAWSSMTYEQYF
TGTGCCTGGAGTTCCATGACCTACGAGCAGTACTTC
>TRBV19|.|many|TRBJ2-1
CASSNREGGEQFF
TGTGCCAGTAGTAACAGGGAAGGGGGTGAGCAGTTCTTC
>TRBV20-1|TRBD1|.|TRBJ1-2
CSARDPTGQGNYGYTF
TGCAGTGCTAGAGACCCTACTGGACAGGGGAACTATGGCTACACCTTC
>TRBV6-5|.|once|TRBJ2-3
CASSNADTQYF
TGTGCCAGCAGTAACGCAGATACGCAGTATTTT
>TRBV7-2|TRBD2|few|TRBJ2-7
CASSLATSDPYEQYF
TGTGCCAGCAGCTTAGCGACTAGCGATCCCTACGAGCAGTACTTC
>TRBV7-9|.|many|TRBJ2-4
CASSFTQGNIQYF
TGTGCCAGCAGCTTTACACAGGGAAACATTCAGTACTTC
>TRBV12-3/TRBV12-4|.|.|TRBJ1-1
CASSGRQAATEAFF
TGTGCCAGCAGCGGACGACAGGCGGCCACTGAAGCTTTCTTT
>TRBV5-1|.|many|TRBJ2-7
CASSFGSSYEQYF
TGTGCCAGCAGTTTTGGGAGCTCCTACGAGCAGTACTTC
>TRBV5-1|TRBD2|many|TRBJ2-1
CASSLVLAGPNEQFF
TGCGCCAGCAGCTTGGTATTAGCGGGGCCTAATGAGCAGTTCTTC
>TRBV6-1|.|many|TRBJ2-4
CASRRQGGDIQYF
TGTGCCAGCAGAAGACAGGGAGGGGACATTCAGTACTTC
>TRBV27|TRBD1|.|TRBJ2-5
CASSFQGAQETQYF
TGTGCCAGCAGTTTCCAGGGGGCTCAAGAGACCCAGTACTTC
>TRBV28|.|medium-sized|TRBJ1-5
CASSLGGQRPQHF
TGTGCCAGCAGTTTAGGGGGACAACGGCCCCAGCATTTT
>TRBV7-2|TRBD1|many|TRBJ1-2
CASSWDRGYGYTF
TGTGCCAGCAGCTGGGACAGGGGATATGGCTACACCTTC
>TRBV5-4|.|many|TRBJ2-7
CASSGASYEQYF
TGTGCCAGCAGCGGGGCCTCCTACGAGCAGTACTTC
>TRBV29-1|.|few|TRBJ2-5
CSAAGAQETQYF
TGCAGCGCCGCCGGGGCCCAAGAGACCCAGTACTTC
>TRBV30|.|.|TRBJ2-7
CAWSVWTGGEQYF
TGTGCCTGGAGTGTCTGGACAGGAGGGGAGCAGTACTTC
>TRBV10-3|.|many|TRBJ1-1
CAIRQNTEAFF
TGTGCCATCAGACAGAACACTGAAGCTTTCTTT
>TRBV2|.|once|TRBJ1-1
CASGRMGREGTEAFF
TGTGCCAGCGGGAGGATGGGGCGCGAGGGCACTGAAGCTTTCTTT
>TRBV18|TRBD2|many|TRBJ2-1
CASSPSRLAGVTEQFF
TGTGCCAGCTCACCCTCCCGACTAGCGGGAGTGACTGAGCAGTTCTTC
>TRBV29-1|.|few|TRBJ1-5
CSASDGDQPQHF
TGCAGCGCCTCTGACGGTGATCAGCCCCAGCATTTT
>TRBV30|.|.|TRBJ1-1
CAWSVLEQRNTEAFF
TGTGCCTGGAGTGTACTGGAACAGAGGAACACTGAAGCTTTCTTT
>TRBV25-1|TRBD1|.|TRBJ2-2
CASSEFGTGGGTGELFF
TGTGCCAGCAGTGAATTTGGGACAGGGGGAGGCACCGGGGAGCTGTTTTTT